The 22 T cell receptor beta chains in this list originate from one sample, sequenced in a study of blood T cell repertoires in COVID-19. The repertoire was sequenced with immunoSEQ multiplex PCR; TCRdb's copy has only in-frame clones and lacks some. The sample gives 50,000 to 70,000 clones, more than 75% of which show up once; about 7% is in the top ten. The specimen sequenced was peripheral blood. These receptors all come from a human donor with active COVID-19. The donor label of this sample is uncertain.

A word on this clone: In the same sample, other DNA sequences code for this CDR3. The chain recombines TRBV5-1 with TRBJ1-5, with a weak D call TRBD1 (6 bases). The CDR3 is 14 amino acids. V lost 0 bases and J 4 bases, leaving 8 bases between the germline ends. CDR1 and CDR2 from the germline V gene are SGHRS and YFSETQ. The CDR3 DNA reads as TGCGCCAGCAGCTTGGGCAGGGGTAATCAGCCCCAGCATTTT. Protein: CASSLGRGNQPQHF.

The rearrangement uses TRBV11-3 and TRBJ2-3; D is perhaps TRBD2 (5 bases). CDR1 is SGHNT and CDR2 is YENEEA in the germline V gene. This CDR3 has 15 amino acids. V lost 1 base to trimming and J lost 2 bases, with 10 bases between them. The CDR3 here is CASSLGRGYTDTQYF. CDR3 nucleotides: TGTGCCAGCAGCTTAGGCCGGGGTTACACAGATACGCAGTATTTT.

The V call is TRBV24-1, the J call TRBJ2-1, with D possibly matching TRBD1 (6 bases). The germline V gene encodes CDR1 KGHDR and CDR2 SFDVKD. V was trimmed by 7 bases and J by 0 bases, leaving 12 bases between them. The CDR3 contains 15 residues. CDR3 DNA sequence: TGTGCCACCAGCCCGACAGGTGCCTCCTACAATGAGCAGTTCTTC. It translates to CATSPTGASYNEQFF.

This clone has just one count. In nucleotides, the CDR3 is TGTGCCAGCAGCCTTCCCGGGACTAGCGGAACCTACGAGCAGTACTTC. The encoded protein is CASSLPGTSGTYEQYF. The chain employs TRBV7-8 and TRBJ2-7; 11 bases match TRBD2. J lost 2 bases, V lost 5 bases, and 8 bases had no gene match. The germline gives CDR1 SGHVS, CDR2 FQNEAQ. The CDR3 is 16 residues long.

This chain connects TRBV4-1 to TRBJ1-5; TRBD1 is a possible D gene (6 bases). The CDR3 totals 17 residues. V was pared by 1 base and J by 6 bases, with 19 bases between. CDR1 and CDR2 from the germline V gene are MGHRA and YSYEKL. CDR3 nucleotide sequence: TGCGCCAGCAGCCAAGTCCTACAGGGAAGGGTAGGTCAGCCCCAGCATTTT. Protein: CASSQVLQGRVGQPQHF.

In DNA, the CDR3 is TGTGCCAGTCTTAGGGGTAAGGAAGCTTTCTTT. It encodes CASLRGKEAFF. The chain employs TRBV19 and TRBJ1-1; D is possibly TRBD1 (5 bases). The CDR3 has 11 amino acids. V was cut by 8 bases and J by 8 bases, with 12 bases left in between. Germline-derived CDR1 and CDR2 are LNHDA and SQIVND (reference sequence).

This clone was seen only a few times. V gene TRBV9 combines with J gene TRBJ1-3; no reliable D call. The length of the CDR3 is 15 residues. Trimming stripped 0 bases from V and 0 bases from J, with 7 bases between. The germline V gene has CDR1 SGDLS and CDR2 YYNGEE. CDR3 coding DNA: TGTGCCAGCAGCGTAGCCTCAGGCTCTGGAAACACCATATATTTT. The encoded protein is CASSVASGSGNTIYF.

This clone was seen a single time. This sequence joins TRBV7-2 and TRBJ2-7; D may be TRBD1 (6 bases). Trimming pared 0 bases from V and 7 bases from J, leaving 19 bases between. The CDR3 loop spans 16 amino acids. Germline V lookup: CDR1 SGHTA, CDR2 FQGNSA. CDR3 DNA sequence: TGTGCCAGCAGCTTAGCACGAGGTGGACAGCGCGGGGAGCAGTACTTC. Translated, it gives CASSLARGGQRGEQYF. Variable domain in full (rest from reference TRBV7-2 and TRBJ2-7): GAGVSQSPSNKVTEKGKDVELRCDPISGHTALYWYRQSLGQGLEFLIYFQGNSAPDKSGLPSDRFSAERTGGSVSTLTIQRTQQEDSAVYLCASSLARGGQRGEQYFGPGTRLTVT.

The rearrangement links TRBV9 to TRBJ1-5; 9 positions agree with TRBD1. Germline V gene lookup returns CDR1 SGDLS and CDR2 YYNGEE. V was pared by 4 bases and J by 7 bases, with 9 bases of the junction left unmatched. CDR3 size: 15 residues. The CDR3 DNA reads TGTGCCAGCAGCTTAAGGACAGGGGCTCGGCAGCCCCAGCATTTT. It specifies CASSLRTGARQPQHF.

The chain is built from TRBV6-5 and TRBJ1-1; D gene ambiguous. Germline assignment: CDR1 MNHEY and CDR2 SVGAGI. CDR3 length: 14 residues. V gave up 4 bases and J gave up 8 bases, with 17 bases separating them. CDR3 sequence (DNA): TGTGCCAGCAGTTCCGCCCGAGGGCACAAGGAAGCTTTCTTT. This gives the protein CASSSARGHKEAFF.

V and J are TRBV6-1 and TRBJ2-1, with D maybe TRBD1 (6 bases). The CDR3 is made up of 16 amino acids. Germline V gene lookup returns CDR1 MNHNS and CDR2 SASEGT. Trimming took off 1 base at V and 2 bases at J, with 12 bases between the two ends. CDR3 nucleotides: TGTGCCAGCAGTGAAGGAAGGGGGAAAGCCTACAATGAGCAGTTCTTC. Its translation is CASSEGRGKAYNEQFF.

The chain joins TRBV28 to TRBJ2-1; TRBD1 might be the D (5 bases). This CDR3 comprises 14 residues. V shed 2 bases and J shed 8 bases, with 13 bases lying between them. Germline CDR1 and CDR2: MDHEN and SYDVKM. The CDR3 sequence: CASSLARDYHEQFF. In nucleotides, the CDR3 is TGTGCCAGCAGTTTAGCCAGGGATTACCATGAGCAGTTCTTC.

V is TRBV3-1 (or the pseudogene TRBV3-2) and J is TRBJ2-3, with D tentatively TRBD2 (6 bases). The CDR3 is 15 amino acids. V lost 4 bases and J 1 base, leaving 12 bases between the germline ends. The germline V gene has CDR1 LGHDT and CDR2 YNNKEL (reference sequence). Here the CDR3 reads CASSLAGEGTDTQYF. CDR3 sequence (DNA): TGTGCCAGCAGCCTCGCCGGGGAGGGCACAGATACGCAGTATTTT.

The chain joins TRBV5-4 to TRBJ2-2, with a weak D call TRBD2 (6 bases). Trimming took off 4 bases at V and 0 bases at J, with 16 bases between the two ends. Looked up from germline, CDR1 is SGHNT and CDR2 is YYREEE (reference sequence). The CDR3 covers 17 residues. The CDR3 coding sequence is TGTGCCAGCAGCGCCGGCGGGGCAGGAGCGAACACCGGGGAGCTGTTTTTT. It specifies CASSAGGAGANTGELFF.

V usage is TRBV11-2 and J usage is TRBJ1-1; 9 nucleotides line up with TRBD1. This CDR3 is 17 amino acids long. The germline gives CDR1 SGHAT, CDR2 FQNNGV. V lost 3 bases, J lost 6 bases, and 14 bases stayed unmatched. CDR3 sequence: CASSLGVLTDRGPEAFF. CDR3 sequence (DNA): TGTGCCAGCAGCTTGGGTGTGTTGACGGACAGGGGACCTGAAGCTTTCTTT. The entire variable domain, with the rest obtained from reference TRBV11-2 and TRBJ1-1, is as follows: EAGVAQSPRYKIIEKRQSVAFWCNPISGHATLYWYQQILGQGPKLLIQFQNNGVVDDSQLPKDRFSAERLKGVDSTLKIQPAKLEDSAVYLCASSLGVLTDRGPEAFFGQGTRLTVV.

The chain links TRBV28 to TRBJ1-5; D is uncertain. Trimming removed 8 bases from V and 6 bases from J, with 17 bases in between. The germline V gene encodes CDR1 MDHEN and CDR2 SYDVKM. The CDR3 is 14 residues long. Here the CDR3 DNA reads TGTGCCAGCCGTAAGGCGTGGGAGGGTCAGCCCCAGCATTTT. The encoded protein is CASRKAWEGQPQHF. The variable domain in full, with the rest retrieved from reference TRBV28 and TRBJ1-5, is DVKVTQSSRYLVKRTGEKVFLECVQDMDHENMFWYRQDPGLGLRLIYFSYDVKMKEKGDIPEGYSVSREKKERFSLILESASTNQTSMYLCASRKAWEGQPQHFGDGTRLSIL.

This clone was seen only a few times. This rearrangement joins TRBV14 to TRBJ1-4; D ambiguous. The germline V and J ends were trimmed by 4 bases and 3 bases, with 18 bases remaining between them. Germline CDR1 is SGHDN and CDR2 is FVKESK. The CDR3 consists of 17 residues. The CDR3 DNA is TGTGCCAGCAGCCCAAGCCTACTACACGGCTCTAATGAAAAACTGTTTTTT. Protein product: CASSPSLLHGSNEKLFF.

The V and J genes are TRBV5-1 and TRBJ2-5; TRBD2 agrees at 12 bases. The CDR3 contains 17 residues. The V and J ends lost 4 bases and 1 base, in that order; junction bases with no gene match: 8. Germline values: CDR1 SGHRS, CDR2 YFSETQ. This CDR3 reads CASSLTLAGGPQETQYF. For the CDR3, the DNA is TGCGCCAGCAGCCTCACACTAGCGGGAGGACCCCAAGAGACCCAGTACTTC. Drawing the rest from reference TRBV5-1 and TRBJ2-5, the complete variable domain is KAGVTQTPRYLIKTRGQQVTLSCSPISGHRSVSWYQQTPGQGLQFLFEYFSETQRNKGNFPGRFSGRQFSNSRSEMNVSTLELGDSALYLCASSLTLAGGPQETQYFGPGTRLLVL.

The chain uses TRBV7-2 and TRBJ1-2; TRBD1 matches 8 bases. This CDR3 is 15 amino acids long. Per the germline V gene, CDR1 is SGHTA and CDR2 is FQGNSA. V shed 5 bases and J 5 bases; nucleotides not matched to a gene: 10. CDR3: CASSGGQGEGYGYTF. The DNA for the CDR3 is TGTGCCAGCAGCGGCGGACAGGGTGAGGGGTATGGCTACACCTTC.

This clone occurred once. The rearrangement joins TRBV6-5 to TRBJ1-6; D possibly corresponds to TRBD1 (5 bases). The CDR3 covers 14 residues. The germline V gene encodes CDR1 MNHEY and CDR2 SVGAGI. V was clipped by 4 bases and J by 7 bases, with 11 bases between them. The CDR3 here is CASSFQGWNSPLHF. The CDR3 nucleotides read TGTGCCAGCAGTTTTCAGGGATGGAATTCACCCCTCCACTTT.

V gene TRBV18 combines with J gene TRBJ2-7, with D maybe TRBD1 (6 bases). The CDR3 contains 14 residues. The germline CDR1 and CDR2 sequences are KGHSH and LQKENI. The V end was cut by 4 bases, the J end by 3 bases, with 13 bases between. Here the CDR3 reads CASSRGRLGYEQYF. The CDR3 DNA follows: TGTGCCAGCTCACGGGGGCGGCTCGGCTACGAGCAGTACTTC.

The rearrangement uses TRBV5-4 and TRBJ2-2, with TRBD2 matching over 16 bases. Losses at the gene ends were 4 bases for V and 4 bases for J; bases not matched to a gene: 4. Per germline, CDR1 SGHNT and CDR2 YYREEE (reference sequence). The CDR3 sequence is 17 residues long. CDR3 protein: CASSAGTSGRATGELFF. CDR3 nucleotides: TGTGCCAGCAGCGCGGGGACTAGCGGGAGGGCCACCGGGGAGCTGTTTTTT.